The next 2 T cell receptor beta chains were all read from a single sample in a study of T cell repertoires in cytomegalovirus infection. TCRdb re-derived calls from the reads in MiXCR, one entry per CDR3 protein. The profile shows approximately 350,000 distinct CDR3 sequences, nearly 35% of them singletons. No antigens are known for them. The sequencing here drew on cultured PBMCs, taken from culture after CMV antigen stimulation. The receptor source for this set is a human donor in good health (CMV status not recorded). Some clones in this sample may be carry-over from other donors' samples.

This clonotype was recorded a few times. The chain combines TRBV28 with TRBJ2-7; 14 bases line up with TRBD2. CDR1 MDHEN and CDR2 SYDVKM come from the germline V gene. This CDR3 has 16 amino acids. J lost 3 bases, V lost 6 bases, and 7 bases had no gene match. CDR3 loop: CASSLDGTSGSYEQYF. The CDR3 DNA reads TGTGCCAGCAGCCTCGACGGGACTAGCGGGAGCTACGAGCAGTACTTC.

This clonotype appeared a few times. The J gene is TRBJ2-3, the V gene TRBV4-3; possible D gene TRBD2, 5 bases. Germline V CDR1 and CDR2: LGHNA, YSLEER. Trimming pared 0 bases from V and 1 base from J, leaving 11 bases between. The CDR3 runs to 16 residues. This chain's CDR3 is CASSQDMSGRTDTQYF. The CDR3 nucleotides read TGCGCCAGCAGCCAAGATATGAGCGGACGCACAGATACGCAGTATTTT.